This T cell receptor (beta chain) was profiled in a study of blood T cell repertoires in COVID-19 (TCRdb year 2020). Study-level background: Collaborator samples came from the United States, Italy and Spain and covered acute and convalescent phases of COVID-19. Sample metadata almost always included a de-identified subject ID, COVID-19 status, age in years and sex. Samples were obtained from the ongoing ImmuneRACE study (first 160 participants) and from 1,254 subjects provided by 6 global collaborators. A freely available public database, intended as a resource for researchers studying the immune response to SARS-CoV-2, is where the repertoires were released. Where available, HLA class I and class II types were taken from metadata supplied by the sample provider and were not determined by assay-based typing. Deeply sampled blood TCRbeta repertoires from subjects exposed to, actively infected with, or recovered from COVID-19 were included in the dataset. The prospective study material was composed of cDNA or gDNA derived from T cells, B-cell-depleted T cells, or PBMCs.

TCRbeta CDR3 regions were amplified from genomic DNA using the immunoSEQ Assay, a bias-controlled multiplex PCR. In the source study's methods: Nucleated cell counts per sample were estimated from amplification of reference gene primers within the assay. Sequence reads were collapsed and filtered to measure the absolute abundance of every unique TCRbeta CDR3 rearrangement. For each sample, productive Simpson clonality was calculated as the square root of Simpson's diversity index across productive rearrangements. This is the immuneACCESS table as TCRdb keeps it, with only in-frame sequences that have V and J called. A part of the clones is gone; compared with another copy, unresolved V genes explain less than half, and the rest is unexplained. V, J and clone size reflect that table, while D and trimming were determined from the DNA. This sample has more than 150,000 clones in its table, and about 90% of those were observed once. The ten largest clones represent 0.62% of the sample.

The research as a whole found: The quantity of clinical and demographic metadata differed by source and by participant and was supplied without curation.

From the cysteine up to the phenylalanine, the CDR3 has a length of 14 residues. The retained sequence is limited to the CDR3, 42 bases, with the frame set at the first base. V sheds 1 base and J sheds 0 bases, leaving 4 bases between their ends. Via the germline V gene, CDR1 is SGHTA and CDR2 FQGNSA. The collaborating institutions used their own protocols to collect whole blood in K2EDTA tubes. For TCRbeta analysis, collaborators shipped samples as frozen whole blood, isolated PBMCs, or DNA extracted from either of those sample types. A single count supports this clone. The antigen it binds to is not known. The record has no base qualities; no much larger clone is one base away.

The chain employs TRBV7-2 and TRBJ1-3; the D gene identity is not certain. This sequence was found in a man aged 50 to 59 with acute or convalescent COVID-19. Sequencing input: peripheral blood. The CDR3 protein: CASSLVSSGNTIYF. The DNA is TGTGCCAGCAGCTTAGTGAGCTCTGGAAACACCATATATTTT.